One sample yielded the 32 T cell receptor beta chains listed below, sequenced in a study of naive and memory T cell subsets. An oligonucleotide containing a UMI was ligated to the 3' end of TCR cDNA. Amplification of ligated cDNA took four PCR rounds with SP2 and nested alpha and beta constant primers. TCRdb analysed the 5' RACE reads with MiXCR anew, one entry per CDR3 protein. The table has 48,000 or so distinct CDR3 sequences, approximately 4.5% seen once. These receptors were obtained from a female donor in good health.

This clonotype was seen repeatedly, ten times or more. The chain uses TRBV27 and TRBJ2-1; D not resolved. The CDR3 loop spans 17 amino acids. Germline values: CDR1 MNHEY, CDR2 SMNVEV (reference sequence). Deletions cut 0 bases from V and 1 base from J, with 13 bases between. Written as DNA, the CDR3 is TGTGCCAGCAGTTTATCGAGGACGCGCCTGTCCTACAATGAGCAGTTCTTC. The encoded protein is CASSLSRTRLSYNEQFF.

This clonotype occurred many times. The V call is TRBV14, the J call TRBJ2-1; 8 bases are shared with TRBD2. The CDR3 has 14 residues. Unmatched junction bases numbered 3, after V lost 0 bases and J lost 8 bases. CDR1 and CDR2 (germline): SGHDN, FVKESK. The CDR3 reads CASSQDLREDEQFF. The CDR3 DNA reads as TGTGCCAGCAGCCAAGATCTGCGGGAGGATGAGCAGTTCTTC.

At least ten counts were recorded for this clonotype. The genes are TRBV3-1 and TRBJ2-1; D is uncertain. CDR3 length: 15 residues. Trimming took off 0 bases at V and 2 bases at J, with 8 bases between the two ends. Per the germline V gene, CDR1 is LGHDT and CDR2 is YNNKEL (reference sequence). The CDR3: CASSQEGIAYNEQFF. CDR3 DNA: TGTGCCAGCAGCCAAGAAGGAATAGCCTACAATGAGCAGTTCTTC.

At least ten counts were recorded for this clonotype. J is TRBJ1-5 and V is TRBV24-1; no definite D call. Germline V lookup: CDR1 KGHDR, CDR2 SFDVKD. The CDR3 has 14 amino acids. The V end lost 4 bases, the J end lost 4 bases, and 10 bases lay between the germline ends. CDR3 region: CATSDWGPNQPQHF. The CDR3, as DNA: TGTGCCACCAGTGACTGGGGTCCAAATCAGCCCCAGCATTTT.

This clonotype appeared a few times. This may be a read error, as it is one base from a much larger clone. The V gene is TRBV4-3, the J gene TRBJ2-7, with D maybe TRBD1 (6 bases). The CDR3 spans 13 residues. Germline V lookup: CDR1 LGHNA, CDR2 YSLEER. Trimming removed 4 bases at V and 5 bases at J, with 12 bases between. The CDR3 DNA sequence: TGCGCCAGCAGCCCCGGGACACGCCACGAGCAGTACTTC. Its translation is CASSPGTRHEQYF.

This clonotype was observed a handful of times. The chain has TRBV19 and TRBJ2-3; 11 nucleotides align to TRBD1. Germline CDR1 reads LNHDA; CDR2 reads SQIVND (reference sequence). The length of the CDR3 is 18 residues. The V and J ends lost 3 bases and 2 bases, in that order; junction bases with no gene match: 10. The CDR3 DNA sequence: TGTGCCAGTAGTATCCGGACAGGGGGCCCCTCAACCACAGATACGCAGTATTTT. It specifies CASSIRTGGPSTTDTQYF.

The chain carries TRBV29-1 and TRBJ2-7; D gene unclear. This CDR3 region has 11 residues. The V gene's germline CDR1 is SQVTM and CDR2 ANQGSEA. The V and J ends lost 4 bases and 2 bases respectively, with 6 bases between them. The CDR3 coding sequence is TGCAGCGTTGCCCGAACCTACGAGCAGTACTTC. This sequence encodes CSVARTYEQYF.

This clonotype was seen ten or more times. The DNA for the CDR3 is TGTGCCAGTCGCCCCCCGGGTGGGGCCAACGTCCTGACTTTC. This translates into CASRPPGGANVLTF. The chain uses TRBV4-2 and TRBJ2-6, with D hard to call. Germline CDR1 is LGHNA and CDR2 is YNFKEQ. CDR3 length: 14 residues. Between the trimmed V and J ends, which lost 9 bases and 3 bases, there was a span of 12 bases.

A note on this clonotype: A clone one base away is much larger, so this may be a read error. The V and J genes are TRBV28 and TRBJ1-5; no reliable D call. The CDR3 consists of 13 residues. CDR1 MDHEN and CDR2 SYDVKM come from the germline V gene. CDR3 loop: CASSLSGVQPQRF. CDR3 coding DNA: TGTGCCAGCAGTTTATCCGGGGTCCAGCCCCAGCGTTTT.

The rearrangement joins TRBV5-4 to TRBJ2-7, with D possibly matching TRBD2 (6 bases). The V and J ends lost 4 bases and 0 bases respectively, with 8 bases between them. The CDR3 is 13 amino acids. The germline V gene encodes CDR1 SGHNT and CDR2 YYREEE (reference sequence). The chain's CDR3 is CASSDGSSYEQYF. The CDR3 region has the DNA TGTGCCAGCAGCGACGGGAGCTCCTACGAGCAGTACTTC. The full variable domain, its missing parts supplied by reference TRBV5-4 and TRBJ2-7, is ETGVTQSPTHLIKTRGQQVTLRCSSQSGHNTVSWYQQALGQGPQFIFQYYREEENGRGNFPPRFSGLQFPNYSSELNVNALELDDSALYLCASSDGSSYEQYFGPGTRLTVT.

This clonotype showed up just a few times. The rearrangement links TRBV29-1 to TRBJ2-4; possibly TRBD2 for D (6 bases). Germline-derived CDR1 and CDR2 are SQVTM and ANQGSEA. V lost 6 bases and J lost 7, with 13 bases in between. The CDR3 extends over 12 amino acids. For the CDR3, the DNA is TGCAGCGTAGGGGACTGGTTGAACATTCAGTACTTC. Its protein product is CSVGDWLNIQYF.

This clonotype was counted ten times or more. The rearrangement links TRBV6-6 to TRBJ2-7; D assignment may be TRBD1 or TRBD2 (7 bases each). Germline CDR1 MNHNY, CDR2 SVGAGI (reference sequence). The CDR3 extends over 16 amino acids. Deletions cut 6 bases from V and 3 bases from J, with 21 bases between. CDR3 sequence reads: CASSFPLGGGYYEQYF. The CDR3 DNA reads TGTGCCAGCAGCTTCCCACTGGGAGGGGGCTACTACGAGCAGTACTTC.

This clonotype was observed many times. This chain connects TRBV5-1 to TRBJ2-7; a weak D match, TRBD2 (6 bases). With 3 bases removed from V and 0 bases from J, the gap between germline ends came to 13 bases. Germline V gene lookup returns CDR1 SGHRS and CDR2 YFSETQ. This CDR3 has 15 amino acids. In DNA, the CDR3 is TGCGCCAGCAGCTGGGTAGCGGATAGCTCCTACGAGCAGTACTTC. The encoded protein is CASSWVADSSYEQYF.

At least ten counts were recorded for this clonotype. The chain recombines TRBV20-1 with TRBJ2-3; D is undetermined. This CDR3 region has 14 residues. Looked up from germline, CDR1 is DFQATT and CDR2 is SNEGSKA (reference sequence). The germline V and J ends were trimmed by 5 bases and 6 bases, with 18 bases remaining between them. The CDR3 DNA sequence: TGCAGTGCTTACCTAAAGTCCTCCCCCGATACGCAGTATTTT. This encodes CSAYLKSSPDTQYF.

This clonotype was counted at least ten times. The chain uses TRBV29-1 and TRBJ1-1; D is possibly TRBD1 (5 bases). The V gene's germline CDR1 is SQVTM and CDR2 ANQGSEA. The CDR3 covers 14 residues. V gave up 0 bases and J gave up 6 bases, with 14 bases separating them. This CDR3 is CSVEDQAGMAEAFF. The CDR3 DNA follows: TGCAGCGTTGAAGATCAGGCAGGGATGGCTGAAGCTTTCTTT.

This clonotype has at least ten counts. The chain joins TRBV20-1 to TRBJ2-3, with TRBD2 matching over 10 bases. The CDR3 has 14 residues. CDR1 DFQATT and CDR2 SNEGSKA come from the germline V gene (reference sequence). Unmatched junction bases numbered 3, after V lost 4 bases and J lost 2 bases. CDR3 loop: CSAKRGGPTDTQYF. The CDR3 DNA reads TGCAGTGCTAAGCGGGGGGGGCCCACAGATACGCAGTATTTT.

V is TRBV5-6 and J is TRBJ2-3, with TRBD2 identical over 9 bases. CDR3 length equals 18 residues. Trimming took 0 bases from V and 5 from J; bases not matched to a gene: 13. Germline V gene sequence: CDR1 SGHDT, CDR2 YYEEEE. CDR3 loop: CASSLGLAEVWHIDTQYF. In DNA, the CDR3 is TGTGCCAGCAGCTTGGGACTAGCGGAAGTTTGGCACATAGATACGCAGTATTTT. Full variable domain (remainder filled in from reference TRBV5-6 and TRBJ2-3): DAGVTQSPTHLIKTRGQQVTLRCSPKSGHDTVSWYQQALGQGPQFIFQYYEEEERQRGNFPDRFSGHQFPNYSSELNVNALLLGDSALYLCASSLGLAEVWHIDTQYFGPGTRLTVL.

This clonotype showed up many times. The J gene is TRBJ2-3, the V gene TRBV28, with 9 positions matching TRBD2. Per germline, CDR1 MDHEN and CDR2 SYDVKM. This CDR3 comprises 19 residues. With 7 bases clipped from V and 4 bases from J, the junction kept 21 bases outside the gene matches. Written as DNA, the CDR3 is TGTGCCAGCAATAGACTGGGGAGCGGGAGGAGCTTTAACGCAGATACGCAGTATTTT. This gives the protein CASNRLGSGRSFNADTQYF.

This clonotype was seen ten or more times. This rearrangement joins TRBV6-2 or TRBV6-3 to TRBJ2-7; 7 positions match TRBD2. The V and J ends lost 3 bases and 1 base, in that order; junction bases with no gene match: 6. Germline CDR1 is MNHEY and CDR2 is SVGEGT. The CDR3 loop spans 15 amino acids. For the CDR3, the DNA is TGTGCCAGCAGTTATGGCGGGAGTGATTCCTACGAGCAGTACTTC. This gives the protein CASSYGGSDSYEQYF.

This clonotype was seen a few times. The V and J genes are TRBV24-1 and TRBJ1-5, with D perhaps matching TRBD1 (5 bases). V dropped 5 bases and J dropped 5 bases, with 15 bases sitting between them. Germline V CDR1 and CDR2: KGHDR, SFDVKD. The CDR3 length is 15 residues. The CDR3 loop reads CATSVGSGEHQPQHF. CDR3 DNA sequence: TGTGCCACCAGTGTGGGCTCGGGGGAGCATCAGCCCCAGCATTTT.

This clonotype was detected ten times or more. CDR3 sequence: CASSQDLRGGLSTDTQYF. DNA of the CDR3: TGTGCCAGCAGCCAAGATCTGAGGGGCGGGTTGAGCACAGATACGCAGTATTTT. The V call is TRBV14, the J call TRBJ2-3; TRBD1 or TRBD2 may be the D gene (5 bases each). Germline V gene lookup returns CDR1 SGHDN and CDR2 FVKESK. The length of the CDR3 is 18 residues. With 0 bases removed from V and 0 bases from J, the gap between germline ends came to 16 bases.

At least ten counts were recorded for this clonotype. The chain is built from TRBV30 and TRBJ2-1; 11 bases align to TRBD2. V was clipped by 5 bases and J by 4 bases; unmatched bases: 10. Germline CDR1 reads GTSNPN; CDR2 reads SVGIG (reference sequence). This CDR3 comprises 16 residues. In DNA form, the CDR3 reads TGTGCCTGGCGTAGAGTAGCGGGAGGGCCGTACAATGAGCAGTTCTTC. It translates to CAWRRVAGGPYNEQFF.

The V gene is TRBV7-2, the J gene TRBJ1-5, with D tentatively TRBD1 (6 bases). Trimming removed 1 base at V and 2 bases at J, with 15 bases between. The germline V gene encodes CDR1 SGHTA and CDR2 FQGNSA. CDR3 size: 17 residues. The CDR3 here is CASSLVGTGSGNQPQHF. The CDR3 DNA is TGTGCCAGCAGCTTAGTTGGAACAGGGAGTGGCAATCAGCCCCAGCATTTT.

Comment on this clonotype: Sequence at one end of the junction differs from germline and may be a read error. The chain employs TRBV30 and TRBJ2-3; TRBD2 might be the D (5 bases). This CDR3 comprises 11 residues. Looked up from germline, CDR1 is GTSNPN and CDR2 is SVGIG (reference sequence). CDR3 nucleotides: TGTGCCTCGAGTGTCGCGGACTCGGCGATCTTT. This encodes CASSVADSAIF.

In DNA, the CDR3 is TGCAGCGTTGTCGCTAGCGAGACCTACGAGCAGTACTTC. It translates to CSVVASETYEQYF. This chain joins TRBV29-1 and TRBJ2-7, with a possible D match to TRBD2 (6 bases). The V and J ends lost 4 bases and 2 bases respectively, with 12 bases between them. Germline CDR1 is SQVTM and CDR2 is ANQGSEA. The CDR3 spans 13 residues.

This clonotype was detected many times. The chain links TRBV7-9 to TRBJ1-1; no clear D. Per germline, CDR1 SEHNR and CDR2 FQNEAQ (reference sequence). The CDR3 totals 12 residues. V was trimmed by 1 base and J by 6 bases, leaving 6 bases between them. The CDR3 coding sequence is TGTGCCAGCAGCTTAGTGGGATCTGAAGCTTTCTTT. Amino acids: CASSLVGSEAFF. Supplemented by reference TRBV7-9 and TRBJ1-1, the full variable domain reads DTGVSQNPRHKITKRGQNVTFRCDPISEHNRLYWYRQTLGQGPEFLTYFQNEAQLEKSRLLSDRFSAERPKGSFSTLEIQRTEQGDSAMYLCASSLVGSEAFFGQGTRLTVV.

This clonotype was counted ten times or more. The chain uses TRBV7-2 and TRBJ2-5; D may match TRBD1 or TRBD2 (5 bases each). CDR1 and CDR2 from the germline V gene are SGHTA and FQGNSA. V was shortened by 5 bases and J by 5 bases, with 18 bases between the two germline ends. This CDR3 spans 15 amino acids. CDR3 sequence (DNA): TGTGCCAGCAGCATCGGGACGGCTTTAGGGGAGACCCAGTACTTC. Protein product: CASSIGTALGETQYF.

This clonotype came up many times. V and J are TRBV28 and TRBJ2-2; D perhaps matches TRBD1 (6 bases). Trimming pared 7 bases from V and 6 bases from J, leaving 12 bases between. The CDR3 runs to 13 residues. Germline V lookup: CDR1 MDHEN, CDR2 SYDVKM. DNA for the CDR3: TGTGCCAGCAACAGGGAAATCCCCGGGGAGCTGTTTTTT. Residues: CASNREIPGELFF.

Here the CDR3 reads CSVADGDRAYNEQFF. CDR3 DNA sequence: TGCAGCGTCGCCGACGGGGACAGGGCTTACAATGAGCAGTTCTTC. This chain links TRBV29-1 with TRBJ2-1, with 9 bases aligning to TRBD1. V lost 6 bases, J lost 4 bases, and 10 bases stayed unmatched. Germline V CDR1 and CDR2: SQVTM, ANQGSEA. CDR3 length equals 15 residues.

This clonotype occurred many times. V gene TRBV29-1 combines with J gene TRBJ2-6; no definite D call. CDR3 length: 11 amino acids. Germline CDR1 reads SQVTM; CDR2 reads ANQGSEA. V was shortened by 5 bases and J by 1 base, with 0 bases between the two germline ends. The CDR3 sequence: CSVSGANVLTF. The CDR3 DNA reads TGCAGCGTTTCTGGGGCCAACGTCCTGACTTTC.

This clonotype has a handful of counts. This chain connects TRBV20-1 to TRBJ1-1; 9 positions match TRBD1. CDR1 and CDR2 (germline): DFQATT, SNEGSKA (reference sequence). This CDR3 contains 14 residues. V was pared by 2 bases and J by 2 bases, with 3 bases of the junction left unmatched. In DNA, the CDR3 is TGCAGTGCTAGATCGGACAGGGGTAACACTGAAGCTTTCTTT. Translation: CSARSDRGNTEAFF.

The rearrangement joins TRBV29-1 to TRBJ2-2, with D uncertain. Per germline, CDR1 SQVTM and CDR2 ANQGSEA. V dropped 6 bases and J dropped 5 bases, with 10 bases sitting between them. The CDR3 is 12 residues long. CDR3 sequence reads: CSVPTYTGELFF. The CDR3 region has the DNA TGCAGCGTCCCGACATATACCGGGGAGCTGTTTTTT.